This T cell receptor (beta chain) was sequenced for a study of Ad26.COV2.S vaccination and SARS-CoV-2 variants. Study at large: Enrollment placed the donor in the COV1001 Ad26.COV2.S trial arm. Ad26.COV2.S, an intramuscular injection, was given once or twice 56 days apart.

The data were produced by immunoSEQ multiplex PCR, yet TCRdb's version contains in-frame clones alone and is incomplete. Seen here are about 350,000 clones, 80% to 90% observed once, and the top ten hold 9.5% to 12%. Germline-derived CDR1 and CDR2 are SEHNR and FQNEAQ (reference sequence). This CDR3 is 14 amino acids long. With V trimmed by 5 bases and J by 2 bases, 5 bases remained unmatched. Documented treatment: around 19 received Ad26.COV2.S at low or high dose, single or two shots; about 5 received placebo; per-sample allocation not given. Collection of samples fell on day 63 after the first vaccine or placebo injection.

The chain carries TRBV7-9 and TRBJ2-5; 7 bases line up with TRBD2. The receptor comes from a person aged 18-65 years who received the Ad26.COV2.S COVID-19 vaccine or a placebo. The sample consisted of peripheral blood, taken in a trial of Ad26.COV2.S vaccine versus placebo. This chain's CDR3 is CASSLPGLQETQYF. The DNA of the CDR3 is TGTGCCAGCAGCCTCCCGGGACTACAAGAGACCCAGTACTTC.